The clone carrying this T cell receptor beta chain was seen a handful of times. These data come from a study of beta chain features in type 1 diabetes. CDR3 size: 16 residues. The V segment lost 2 bases and the J segment 6 bases; nucleotides outside the gene matches: 10. The germline V gene has CDR1 SGHVS and CDR2 FNYEAQ. The single heparinised draw taken from each donor contained around 100 mL of blood on average. The authors reverse transcribed all of the isolated RNA, so sequencing captured expressed TCRB transcripts. There were about 3.5 million reads on average in the naive, central memory and regulatory T cell samples. Profiling relied on immunoSEQ multiplex PCR, and the TCRdb table lists in-frame clones only, not all of them. The sample shows approximately 470,000 clones, approximately 30% of them seen only once.

The TCR originated in a man aged 18 to 30 in good health. The genes are TRBV7-6 and TRBJ2-1; 7 positions agree with TRBD2. Sequencing input: naive CD4+ T cells from blood. The CDR3 DNA sequence: TGTGCCAGCAGCTTACCAATTTTAGGACTAGTCAATGAGCAGTTCTTC. It yields the protein CASSLPILGLVNEQFF.